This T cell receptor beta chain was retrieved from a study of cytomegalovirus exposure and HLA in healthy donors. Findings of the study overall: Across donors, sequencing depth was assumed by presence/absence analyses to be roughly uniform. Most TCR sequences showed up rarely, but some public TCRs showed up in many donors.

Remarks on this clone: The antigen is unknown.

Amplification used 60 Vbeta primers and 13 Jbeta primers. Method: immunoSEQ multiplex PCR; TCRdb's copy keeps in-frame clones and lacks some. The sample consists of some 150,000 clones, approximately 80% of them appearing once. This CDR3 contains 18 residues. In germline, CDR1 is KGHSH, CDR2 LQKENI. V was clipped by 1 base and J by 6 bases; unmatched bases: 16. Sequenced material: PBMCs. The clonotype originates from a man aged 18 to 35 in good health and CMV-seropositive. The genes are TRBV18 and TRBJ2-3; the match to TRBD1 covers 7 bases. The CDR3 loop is CASSPRAGTAGFEDTQYF. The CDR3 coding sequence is TGTGCCAGCTCACCACGGGCCGGGACAGCAGGTTTTGAGGATACGCAGTATTTT.